This is a list of T cell receptor beta chains from one sample in a study of beta chain features in type 1 diabetes. The assay was immunoSEQ multiplex PCR, and TCRdb's table has in-frame clones only and misses some. The table shows 330,000 or so clones, with 20% occurring only once. The sample taken for sequencing was naive CD4+ T cells from blood. The receptors shown here come from a woman under 30 in good health. Each CDR3 is given with its conserved first and last residue. For some rows the clone size is stated as once, few or many, or as a class when expanded; others skip it.

J	size	V	CDR3
TRBJ2-2	NA	TRBV7-9	CASSRGQLNTGELFF
TRBJ2-2	NA	TRBV18	CASSSSTGNTGELFF
TRBJ2-2	few	TRBV4-3	CASSHSRVNTGELFF
TRBJ2-7	NA	TRBV5-1	CASSLSGTEQYF
TRBJ1-4	NA	TRBV7-9	CASSHGKPPSIPNEKLFF
TRBJ1-2	NA	TRBV15	CATSRDINYGYTF
TRBJ1-2	few	TRBV25-1	CASSDGGQGVDGYTF
TRBJ1-2	few	TRBV19	CATEGDGYTF
TRBJ2-6	few	TRBV19	CASSIRLSGANVLTF
TRBJ1-2	NA	TRBV5-6	CASSLEGLDYGYTF
TRBJ1-4	NA	TRBV4-1	CASSQSGTGGRGEKLFF
TRBJ1-2	few	TRBV30	CACRSPGGLGYTF
TRBJ2-2	once	TRBV5-1	CASSLMERGNTGELFF
TRBJ2-7	NA	TRBV4-1	CASSLEGQGWQYF
TRBJ1-1	few	TRBV18	CASRGDLNTEAFF
TRBJ1-1	NA	TRBV7-9	CASSREVNTEAFF
TRBJ2-5	few	TRBV7-8	CASSLRGLAGRTQYF
TRBJ1-3	few	TRBV11-2	CASSLGISGNTIYF
TRBJ2-1	NA	TRBV11-2	CASSLGLASNEQFF